This TCR beta chain derives from a study of blood T cells in healthy people across ages. Regarding the study as a whole: The study found more naive CD4+ cells and higher diversity in long-lived than aged donors.

Primers used in a second PCR of roughly 7 to 12 cycles were a sample-barcoded 5' primer and a J-beta primer mix. Each sample provided no less than 3 million CDR3-containing paired-end reads. TCRdb itself ran the 5' RACE reads through MiXCR, one entry per CDR3 protein. The sample contains 700,000 to 950,000 distinct CDR3 sequences, 58% of which appear only once. A few counts support this clonotype. The antigen is unknown. This sequence originates from a man aged 30 to 45 in good health. The specimen sequenced was blood.

CDR3 in DNA: TGTGCCAGCTCACCGGGGGACGGCCAACAGTACTTC. This codes for CASSPGDGQQYF. V gene TRBV18 combines with J gene TRBJ2-5; D may match TRBD1 or TRBD2 (5 bases each). The CDR3 has 12 residues. Germline loops: CDR1 KGHSH, CDR2 LQKENI. Trimming cost V 3 bases and J 11 bases, with 13 bases left between them. The variable domain in full, with the rest retrieved from reference TRBV18 and TRBJ2-5, is NAGVMQNPRHLVRRRGQEARLRCSPMKGHSHVYWYRQLPEEGLKFMVYLQKENIIDESGMPKERFSAEFPKEGPSILRIQQVVRGDSAAYFCASSPGDGQQYFGPGTRLLVL.